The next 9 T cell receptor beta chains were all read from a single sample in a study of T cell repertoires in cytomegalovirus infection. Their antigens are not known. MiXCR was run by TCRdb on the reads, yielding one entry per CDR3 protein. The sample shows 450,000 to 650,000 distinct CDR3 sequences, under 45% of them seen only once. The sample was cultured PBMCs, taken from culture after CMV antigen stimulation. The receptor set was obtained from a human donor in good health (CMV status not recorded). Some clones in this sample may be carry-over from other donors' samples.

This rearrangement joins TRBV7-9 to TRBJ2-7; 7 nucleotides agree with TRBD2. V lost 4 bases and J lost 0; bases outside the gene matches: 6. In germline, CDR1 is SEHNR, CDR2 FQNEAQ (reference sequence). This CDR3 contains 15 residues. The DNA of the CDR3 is TGTGCCAGCAGCTCCCCCGGCGGGAGCTCCTACGAGCAGTACTTC. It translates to CASSSPGGSSYEQYF.

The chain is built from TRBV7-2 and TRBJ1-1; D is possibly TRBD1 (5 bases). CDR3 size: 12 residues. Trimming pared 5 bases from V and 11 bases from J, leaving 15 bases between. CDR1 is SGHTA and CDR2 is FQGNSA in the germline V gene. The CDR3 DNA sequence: TGTGCCAGCAGCCTCAGGGACCGGCAGGCTTTCTTT. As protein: CASSLRDRQAFF.

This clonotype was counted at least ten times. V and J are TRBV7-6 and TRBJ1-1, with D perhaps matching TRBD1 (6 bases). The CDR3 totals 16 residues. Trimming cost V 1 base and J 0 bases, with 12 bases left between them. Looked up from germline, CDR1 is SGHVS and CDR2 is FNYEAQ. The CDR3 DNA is TGTGCCAGCAGCTTAGGAAGGGGGGGATTGAACACTGAAGCTTTCTTT. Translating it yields CASSLGRGGLNTEAFF. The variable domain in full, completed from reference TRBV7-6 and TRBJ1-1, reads GAGVSQSPRYKVTKRGQDVALRCDPISGHVSLYWYRQALGQGPEFLTYFNYEAQQDKSGLPNDRFSAERPEGSISTLTIQRTEQRDSAMYRCASSLGRGGLNTEAFFGQGTRLTVV.

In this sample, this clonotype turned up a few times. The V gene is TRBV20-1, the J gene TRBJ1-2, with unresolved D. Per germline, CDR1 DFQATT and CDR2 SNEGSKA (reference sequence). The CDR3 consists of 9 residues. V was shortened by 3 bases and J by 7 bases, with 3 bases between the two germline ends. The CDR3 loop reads CSARGGYTF. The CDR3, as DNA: TGCAGTGCTAGGGGTGGCTACACCTTC.

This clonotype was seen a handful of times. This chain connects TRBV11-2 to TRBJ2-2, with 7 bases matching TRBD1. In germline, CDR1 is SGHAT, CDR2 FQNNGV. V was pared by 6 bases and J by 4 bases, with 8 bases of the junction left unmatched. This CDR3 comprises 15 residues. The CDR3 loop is CASRLLQGSTGELFF. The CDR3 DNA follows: TGTGCCAGCAGGTTATTACAGGGGAGCACCGGGGAGCTGTTTTTT.

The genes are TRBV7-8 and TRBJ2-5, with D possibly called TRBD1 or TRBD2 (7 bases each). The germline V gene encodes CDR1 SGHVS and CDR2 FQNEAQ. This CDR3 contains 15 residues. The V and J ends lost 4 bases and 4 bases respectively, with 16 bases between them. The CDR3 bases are TGTGCCAGCAGCTCCCCAGGGGGGGGGCTAGAGACCCAGTACTTC. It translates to CASSSPGGGLETQYF.

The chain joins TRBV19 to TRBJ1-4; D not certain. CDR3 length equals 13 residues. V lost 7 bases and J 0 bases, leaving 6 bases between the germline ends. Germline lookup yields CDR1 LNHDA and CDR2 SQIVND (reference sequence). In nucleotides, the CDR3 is TGTGCCAGTAACGGAGCAACTAATGAAAAACTGTTTTTT. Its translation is CASNGATNEKLFF.

The CDR3 nucleotides are TGTGCCAGCAGCTCGTTCTTTAGGAGGCGCGGGATAGGGTCACAAGGTACGCAGTATTTT. This codes for CASSSFFRRRGIGSQGTQYF. The genes are TRBV7-2 and TRBJ2-3; D possibly corresponds to TRBD2 (6 bases). The ends were cut back, 4 bases at V and 8 bases at J, with 34 bases in the middle. The V gene's germline CDR1 is SGHTA and CDR2 FQGNSA. This CDR3 has 20 residues.

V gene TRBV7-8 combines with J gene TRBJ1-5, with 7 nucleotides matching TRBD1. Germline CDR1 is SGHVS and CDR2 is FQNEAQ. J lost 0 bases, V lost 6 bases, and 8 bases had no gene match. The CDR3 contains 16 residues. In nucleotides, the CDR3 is TGTGCCAGCAGTAGGACAGGAGTTTATAGCAATCAGCCCCAGCATTTT. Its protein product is CASSRTGVYSNQPQHF. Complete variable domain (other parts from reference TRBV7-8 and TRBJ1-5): GAGVSQSPRYKVAKRGQDVALRCDPISGHVSLFWYQQALGQGPEFLTYFQNEAQLDKSGLPSDRFFAERPEGSVSTLKIQRTQQEDSAVYLCASSRTGVYSNQPQHFGDGTRLSIL.